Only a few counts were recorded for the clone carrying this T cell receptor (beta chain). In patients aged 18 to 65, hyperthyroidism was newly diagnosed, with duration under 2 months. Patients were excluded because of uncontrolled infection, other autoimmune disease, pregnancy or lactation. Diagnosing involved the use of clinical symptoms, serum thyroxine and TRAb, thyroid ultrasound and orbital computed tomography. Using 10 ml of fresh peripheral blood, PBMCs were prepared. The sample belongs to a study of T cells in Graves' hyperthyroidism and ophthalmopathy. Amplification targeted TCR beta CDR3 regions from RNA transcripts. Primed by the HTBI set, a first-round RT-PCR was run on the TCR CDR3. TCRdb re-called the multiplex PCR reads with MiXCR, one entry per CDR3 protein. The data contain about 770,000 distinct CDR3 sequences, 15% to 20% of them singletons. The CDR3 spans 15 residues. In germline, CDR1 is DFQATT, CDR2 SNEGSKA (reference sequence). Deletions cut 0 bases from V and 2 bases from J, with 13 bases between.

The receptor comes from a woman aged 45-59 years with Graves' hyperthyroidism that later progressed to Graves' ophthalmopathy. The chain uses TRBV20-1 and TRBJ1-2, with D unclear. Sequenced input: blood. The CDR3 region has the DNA TGCAGTGCTAGAGATCCCCGGGGAGCCAACTATGGCTACACCTTC. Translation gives CSARDPRGANYGYTF.